A single sample gave rise to the 30 T cell receptor beta chains below, sequenced in a study of CD8 T cells in ankylosing spondylitis. TCRdb recomputed calls from the 5' RACE reads with MiXCR, one row per CDR3 protein. The data contain some 87,000 distinct CDR3 sequences, about 9% of them singletons. The specimen sequenced was blood, either unsorted or a sorted T cell fraction (not recorded which). Receptor source: a male donor with ankylosing spondylitis or in good health (not recorded which).

This clonotype was counted many times. The J gene is TRBJ1-5, the V gene TRBV28; D call uncertain. The ends were cut back, 2 bases at V and 0 bases at J, with 5 bases in the middle. In germline, CDR1 is MDHEN, CDR2 SYDVKM. The length of the CDR3 is 14 residues. As DNA, the CDR3 is TGTGCCAGCAGTTTAGGGTTTAGCAATCAGCCCCAGCATTTT. This gives the protein CASSLGFSNQPQHF.

This clonotype was counted at least ten times. This sequence joins TRBV4-2 and TRBJ2-3, with TRBD2 matching over 11 bases. The V segment lost 4 bases and the J segment 5 bases; nucleotides outside the gene matches: 8. Per germline, CDR1 LGHNA and CDR2 YNFKEQ. CDR3 size: 16 residues. The CDR3 here is CASSPVAGGQGDTQYF. For the CDR3, the DNA is TGTGCCAGCAGCCCGGTAGCGGGGGGGCAGGGAGATACGCAGTATTTT.

This clonotype was counted at least ten times. CDR3 amino acids: CASSPGTVNYGYTF. For the CDR3, the DNA is TGTGCCAGCAGCCCCGGGACAGTTAACTATGGCTACACCTTC. The V call is TRBV7-9, the J call TRBJ1-2; 7 positions agree with TRBD1. Per germline, CDR1 SEHNR and CDR2 FQNEAQ (reference sequence). V lost 5 bases and J lost 1; bases outside the gene matches: 4. This CDR3 contains 14 residues.

This clonotype was recorded at least ten times. V and J are TRBV20-1 and TRBJ2-5, with no clear D. Germline-derived CDR1 and CDR2 are DFQATT and SNEGSKA (reference sequence). V was trimmed by 2 bases and J by 4 bases, leaving 17 bases between them. This CDR3 has 15 amino acids. DNA of the CDR3: TGCAGTGCTAGACTAGAGAGGACCTTTGGAGAGACCCAGTACTTC. The encoded protein is CSARLERTFGETQYF.

In this sample, this clonotype turned up many times. The chain couples TRBV7-2 to TRBJ2-1; possibly TRBD1 or TRBD2 for D (7 bases each). V lost 5 bases to trimming and J lost 7 bases, with 15 bases between them. There are 14 residues in the CDR3. CDR1 SGHTA and CDR2 FQGNSA come from the germline V gene. CDR3 nucleotides: TGTGCCAGCAGCACGAGACAGGGAGGGAATGAGCAGTTCTTC. Its translation is CASSTRQGGNEQFF.

By sample fraction, this clonotype is medium-sized (0.01 to 0.1%). The V gene is TRBV20-1, the J gene TRBJ2-3; D gene ambiguous. The CDR3 spans 16 residues. Germline-derived CDR1 and CDR2 are DFQATT and SNEGSKA (reference sequence). V lost 0 bases to trimming and J lost 2 bases, with 15 bases between them. This CDR3 is CSARDARLRYTDTQYF. The DNA for the CDR3 is TGCAGTGCTAGAGATGCCCGGCTGAGGTACACAGATACGCAGTATTTT.

This clonotype was detected only a few times. The V call is TRBV5-1, the J call TRBJ2-6; D call uncertain. The ends were cut back, 2 bases at V and 1 base at J, with 13 bases in the middle. Germline values: CDR1 SGHRS, CDR2 YFSETQ. This CDR3 has 17 residues. CDR3 amino acids: CASSLRVAGSGANVLTF. The CDR3 bases are TGCGCCAGCAGCTTAAGAGTAGCAGGTTCTGGGGCCAACGTCCTGACTTTC. The full variable domain, its missing parts supplied by reference TRBV5-1 and TRBJ2-6, is KAGVTQTPRYLIKTRGQQVTLSCSPISGHRSVSWYQQTPGQGLQFLFEYFSETQRNKGNFPGRFSGRQFSNSRSEMNVSTLELGDSALYLCASSLRVAGSGANVLTFGAGSRLTVL.

A few counts support this clonotype. The rearrangement links TRBV27 to TRBJ2-1; D call uncertain. Germline V CDR1 and CDR2: MNHEY, SMNVEV (reference sequence). This CDR3 region has 14 residues. The V end lost 2 bases, the J end lost 0 bases, and 5 bases lay between the germline ends. The DNA for the CDR3 is TGTGCCAGCAGTTTACAGAGCTCCTACAATGAGCAGTTCTTC. Translating gives CASSLQSSYNEQFF.

CDR3 in amino acids: CASSEGWGADSPLHF. Here the CDR3 DNA reads TGTGCCAGCAGTGAAGGCTGGGGGGCTGATTCACCCCTCCACTTT. The chain uses TRBV6-1 and TRBJ1-6; perhaps TRBD1 as D (6 bases). CDR1 is MNHNS and CDR2 is SASEGT in the germline V gene. The CDR3 spans 15 residues. Trimming cost V 1 base and J 8 bases, with 12 bases left between them.

This clonotype was seen repeatedly, ten times or more. The rearrangement joins TRBV2 to TRBJ2-3; a weak D match, TRBD1 (5 bases). V dropped 6 bases and J dropped 6 bases, with 10 bases sitting between them. The CDR3 runs 12 residues. Germline V CDR1 and CDR2: SNHLY, FYNNEI. The CDR3 nucleotides read TGTGCCAGCAGCGCTAAGGGGGATACGCAGTATTTT. Amino acids: CASSAKGDTQYF.

This clonotype was counted ten times or more. V is TRBV11-2 and J is TRBJ2-3, with a possible D match to TRBD2 (6 bases). Between the trimmed V and J ends, which lost 0 bases and 4 bases, there was a span of 17 bases. This CDR3 contains 17 residues. Germline CDR1 SGHAT, CDR2 FQNNGV. The CDR3 here is CASSLEVGRGRADTQYF. For the CDR3, the DNA is TGTGCCAGCAGCTTAGAAGTGGGGCGGGGCAGGGCAGATACGCAGTATTTT. Full variable domain (rest looked up from reference TRBV11-2 and TRBJ2-3): EAGVAQSPRYKIIEKRQSVAFWCNPISGHATLYWYQQILGQGPKLLIQFQNNGVVDDSQLPKDRFSAERLKGVDSTLKIQPAKLEDSAVYLCASSLEVGRGRADTQYFGPGTRLTVL.

This clonotype was counted many times. CDR3 bases: TGTGCCAGCAGTAAGACAGGATCCTACAATGAGCAGTTCTTC. Translating gives CASSKTGSYNEQFF. The rearrangement links TRBV28 to TRBJ2-1; the D gene is possibly TRBD1 (6 bases). Germline V gene lookup returns CDR1 MDHEN and CDR2 SYDVKM. The CDR3 loop spans 14 amino acids. Between the trimmed V and J ends, which lost 5 bases and 1 base, there was a span of 9 bases.

This clonotype was picked up many times. V and J are TRBV12-3 or TRBV12-4 and TRBJ1-3; D gene uncertain. This CDR3 has 14 amino acids. V lost 5 bases and J 4 bases, leaving 12 bases between the germline ends. The CDR3 DNA sequence: TGTGCCAGCAGTCCGTCATCTCGCGGAAACACCATATATTTT. It yields the protein CASSPSSRGNTIYF.

This clonotype has a count of ten or more. The chain couples TRBV6-1 to TRBJ2-2, with 10 bases identical to TRBD1. CDR1 is MNHNS and CDR2 is SASEGT in the germline V gene. There are 17 residues in the CDR3. With 5 bases clipped from V and 4 bases from J, the junction kept 10 bases outside the gene matches. The CDR3 DNA reads as TGTGCCAGCAGTCTCACTACCGGGACAGGGGTCACCGGGGAGCTGTTTTTT. Translating it yields CASSLTTGTGVTGELFF.

The rearrangement links TRBV12-3 or TRBV12-4 to TRBJ2-3; 8 bases line up with TRBD1. Losses at the gene ends were 5 bases for V and 2 bases for J; bases not matched to a gene: 9. The CDR3 is 16 residues long. As DNA, the CDR3 is TGTGCCAGCAGTCCAACCGGGACAGGAATCACAGATACGCAGTATTTT. Protein sequence: CASSPTGTGITDTQYF.

This clonotype was recorded a few times. The chain links TRBV7-2 to TRBJ2-3, with D perhaps TRBD1 or TRBD2 (6 bases each). The germline gives CDR1 SGHTA, CDR2 FQGNSA. Trimming took 2 bases from V and 4 from J, leaving 13 bases between them. CDR3 length equals 15 residues. In nucleotides, the CDR3 is TGTGCCAGCAGCTTATCTAGGGGGGCGGCAGATACGCAGTATTTT. This translates into CASSLSRGAADTQYF.

As to this clonotype: A much larger clone sits a single nucleotide away, making a read error possible. The rearrangement links TRBV29-1 to TRBJ1-1, with unresolved D. Looked up from germline, CDR1 is SQVTM and CDR2 is ANQGSEA. The CDR3 totals 11 residues. As DNA, the CDR3 is TGCAGCGTTGAACCCGCAACTGCAGCTTTCTTT. Its protein is CSVEPATAAFF. Supplemented by reference TRBV29-1 and TRBJ1-1, the full variable domain reads SAVISQKPSRDICQRGTSLTIQCQVDSQVTMMFWYRQQPGQSLTLIATANQGSEATYESGFVIDKFPISRPNLTFSTLTVSNMSPEDSSIYLCSVEPATAAFFGQGTRLTVV.

Ten or more counts support this clonotype. J is TRBJ1-1 and V is TRBV28, with a possible D match to TRBD1 (5 bases). This CDR3 region has 15 residues. V lost 4 bases, J lost 8 bases, and 20 bases lay in between. Per the germline V gene, CDR1 is MDHEN and CDR2 is SYDVKM. The CDR3 spells CASSSTVPKAPEAFF. In nucleotides, the CDR3 is TGTGCCAGCAGTTCGACAGTTCCCAAGGCCCCGGAAGCTTTCTTT.

This clonotype occurred many times. This sequence joins TRBV24-1 and TRBJ1-5; D uncertain. Germline V gene lookup returns CDR1 KGHDR and CDR2 SFDVKD. The CDR3 length is 13 residues. Between the trimmed V and J ends, which lost 8 bases and 3 bases, there was a span of 10 bases. CDR3 nucleotides: TGTGCCACCATGGAAAGCTCCAATCAGCCCCAGCATTTT. This codes for CATMESSNQPQHF.

About this clonotype itself: This may be a read error: a much more frequent sequence differs by one nucleotide. The J gene is TRBJ2-7, the V gene TRBV25-1, with D maybe TRBD1 (6 bases). CDR1 and CDR2 from the germline V gene are MGHDK and SYGVNS. CDR3 size: 12 residues. The CDR3 DNA follows: TGTGCCAGCAGTGCGGGACAATACGAGCAGTGCTTC. It yields the protein CASSAGQYEQCF.

In this sample, this clonotype turned up many times. V usage is TRBV30 and J usage is TRBJ2-1; either TRBD1 or TRBD2 may fit D (5 bases each). V was trimmed by 2 bases and J by 4 bases, leaving 12 bases between them. The CDR3 runs 14 residues. Germline CDR1 and CDR2: GTSNPN and SVGIG (reference sequence). CDR3 protein: CAWSMRGIYNEQFF. The CDR3 DNA reads TGTGCCTGGAGTATGAGGGGAATTTACAATGAGCAGTTCTTC.

This clonotype was seen many times. The chain links TRBV20-1 to TRBJ1-5; no clear D gene. The germline V gene has CDR1 DFQATT and CDR2 SNEGSKA (reference sequence). The V and J ends lost 6 bases and 5 bases respectively, with 11 bases between them. This CDR3 spans 12 amino acids. This CDR3 reads CSAAGGDQPQHF. The CDR3 DNA reads as TGCAGTGCCGCTGGCGGTGATCAGCCCCAGCATTTT.

The chain has TRBV24-1 and TRBJ2-5; D is possibly TRBD1 (6 bases). The germline V gene has CDR1 KGHDR and CDR2 SFDVKD. The CDR3 is made up of 15 amino acids. V shed 3 bases and J shed 5 bases, with 15 bases lying between them. The CDR3 loop is CATSDETGGGETQYF. The CDR3 bases are TGTGCCACCAGTGATGAGACAGGCGGTGGGGAGACCCAGTACTTC.

This clonotype has a count of ten or more. The gene calls are TRBV18 and TRBJ1-1, with no clear D. The CDR3 loop spans 17 amino acids. V was clipped by 1 base and J by 2 bases, with 17 bases between them. Per the germline V gene, CDR1 is KGHSH and CDR2 is LQKENI. CDR3 nucleotide sequence: TGTGCCAGCTCACCACGAAGGATCACGGACTTAAACACTGAAGCTTTCTTT. Amino acid sequence: CASSPRRITDLNTEAFF.

This chain uses TRBV14 with TRBJ2-5; 9 bases line up with TRBD2. Germline V gene sequence: CDR1 SGHDN, CDR2 FVKESK. With V trimmed by 4 bases and J by 5 bases, 8 bases remained unmatched. This CDR3 comprises 15 residues. CDR3 coding DNA: TGTGCCAGCAGCCTAGCGGGGGCCGTGGGGGAGACCCAGTACTTC. Encoded protein: CASSLAGAVGETQYF.

This clonotype was observed at least ten times. The chain is built from TRBV7-2 and TRBJ2-4; 14 bases fit TRBD2. The ends lost 6 bases at V and 10 bases at J; junction bases unmatched: 5. CDR1 is SGHTA, CDR2 FQGNSA, per germline. The CDR3 has 14 amino acids. Written as DNA, the CDR3 is TGTGCCAGCAGGTCCGGGACTAGCGGGGGAATTCAGTACTTC. It is translated as CASRSGTSGGIQYF.

In its sample, this clonotype was seen many times. The chain uses TRBV9 and TRBJ1-6; D call uncertain. The CDR3 length is 14 residues. The V gene lost 2 bases and the J gene lost 6 bases, with 9 bases spanning the gap. CDR1 is SGDLS and CDR2 is YYNGEE in the germline V gene. This CDR3 is CASSVEYSNSPLHF. CDR3 nucleotides: TGTGCCAGCAGCGTCGAGTATTCTAATTCACCCCTCCACTTT.

This chain links TRBV7-2 with TRBJ2-3; D might be TRBD2 (6 bases). Per the germline V gene, CDR1 is SGHTA and CDR2 is FQGNSA. The CDR3 runs 15 residues. V gave up 1 base and J gave up 2 bases, with 10 bases separating them. As DNA, the CDR3 is TGTGCCAGCAGCTTAGTGGGCGGGGTCACAGATACGCAGTATTTT. This gives the protein CASSLVGGVTDTQYF.

This clonotype has a count of ten or more. The chain combines TRBV5-1 with TRBJ2-1, with 9 bases identical to TRBD1. Germline V gene sequence: CDR1 SGHRS, CDR2 YFSETQ. V shed 4 bases, J shed 6 bases, and the junction held 8 bases outside the gene matches. CDR3 size: 15 residues. The CDR3 DNA reads TGCGCCAGCAGCCCAGGGGACAGGGTAGTCAATGAGCAGTTCTTC. It yields the protein CASSPGDRVVNEQFF.

This sequence joins TRBV29-1 and TRBJ2-5; D might be TRBD2 (6 bases). The CDR3 length is 15 residues. V was cut by 3 bases and J by 7 bases, with 21 bases left in between. Germline assignment: CDR1 SQVTM and CDR2 ANQGSEA. CDR3 bases: TGCAGCGTTGAGGCGAGTGGGGCCCTCGGGGGGACCCAGTACTTC. Amino acids: CSVEASGALGGTQYF.